A selection of T cell receptor beta chains follows, all from one sample in a study of regulatory T cells in long-lasting Graves disease. TCRdb used MiXCR to reprocess the multiplex PCR reads, holding one entry per CDR3 protein. In the table there are a few hundred thousand distinct CDR3 sequences, roughly 21% of which are singletons. Source: peripheral blood mononuclear cells (PBMCs), taken when the disease was refractory, from a patient treated with antithyroid drugs. Receptors originate from a female donor with Graves disease. Both conserved end residues are trimmed from each CDR3.

ASSISGWYGNTEAF	TRBV7-2	TRBJ1-1
SARDPRDYEQY	TRBV20-1	TRBJ2-7
ASRPDRGCGQETQY	TRBV7-3	TRBJ2-5
ASSLPGNNYEQY	TRBV12-3/TRBV12-4	TRBJ2-7
SVEDERYATNEKLF	TRBV29-1	TRBJ1-4
ASSKRSGLDYEQY	TRBV27	TRBJ2-7
GSSLVVGDQPQH	TRBV7-8	TRBJ1-5
ASSLRLGSNYGYT	TRBV28	TRBJ1-2
ASSQVGETGELF	TRBV3-1	TRBJ2-2
ASSEGRTGELF	TRBV19	TRBJ2-2
ASSLSRTGGDEQY	TRBV12-3/TRBV12-4	TRBJ2-7
ASSLSMQVDSYEQY	TRBV5-1	TRBJ2-7
ASSTTISGHGNTEAF	TRBV28	TRBJ1-1
ASSRTGYTEAF	TRBV6-1	TRBJ1-1
ASSIHRGDMNTEAF	TRBV13	TRBJ1-1
SATPLINTGELF	TRBV20-1	TRBJ2-2
ASNTLRDSLGVSSYEQY	TRBV25-1	TRBJ2-7
ASGPTVWAYEQY	TRBV19	TRBJ2-7
SALAGGYEQY	TRBV29-1	TRBJ2-7
SVEAARNQETQY	TRBV29-1	TRBJ2-5
ASSRTGKLDTQY	TRBV18	TRBJ2-3
ASSVVSQETQY	TRBV5-4	TRBJ2-5
ASRGLAGRREQY	TRBV2	TRBJ2-7
SVRRDRGEKLF	TRBV29-1	TRBJ1-4
ASSLGGFWEAGANVLT	TRBV7-9	TRBJ2-6